The text below deals with one T cell receptor beta chain. Antigen: not known. When around nine days of culture had elapsed, CD4+ T cells were isolated. Vaccinated recipients, who were negative for nucleocapsid antibodies, had no history of SARS-CoV-2 infection. Researchers swapped half the medium for IL-2 medium on both days 3 and 7. Data came from immunoSEQ multiplex PCR; TCRdb stores just in-frame clones and leaves some out. The sample shows around 40,000 clones, 68% of them seen only once. The source of the sample is a study of vaccination effects on CD4 cells after COVID-19. Findings and caveats of the study: Marked clonal contraction of both clone types appeared late after vaccination. Common cold coronaviruses were cross-recognized by only 1 of 255 vaccine-induced clones in healthy vaccinees.

The sample here was CD4+ T cells from PBMCs cultured without peptide, taken before COVID-19 vaccination. The sequence derives from a human donor who received a COVID-19 vaccine.

CDR3 coding DNA: TGTGCCAGTAAAACGGGAGGGCCCTCCAATGAGCAGTTCTTC. Encoded protein: CASKTGGPSNEQFF. The chain uses TRBV19 and TRBJ2-1; 8 bases map to TRBD2. From germline, CDR1 is LNHDA and CDR2 SQIVND (reference sequence). CDR3 length: 14 residues. V shed 7 bases, J shed 6 bases, and the junction held 8 bases outside the gene matches. The full variable domain, with the rest looked up from reference TRBV19 and TRBJ2-1, is DGGITQSPKYLFRKEGQNVTLSCEQNLNHDAMYWYRQDPGQGLRLIYYSQIVNDFQKGDIAEGYSVSREKKESFPLTVTSAQKNPTAFYLCASKTGGPSNEQFFGPGTRLTVL.